This paragraph covers one T cell receptor (beta chain) sequence. This sample is part of a study of blood T cell repertoires in COVID-19. Trimming removed 1 base from V and 1 base from J; junction bases left unmatched: 8. Looked up from germline, CDR1 is LGHNA and CDR2 is YSLEER. The CDR3 length is 17 residues. Study processing details: Reference gene primers were amplified, and this amplification served to estimate nucleated cell counts. Generated by immunoSEQ multiplex PCR, the TCRdb table keeps only in-frame clones and is missing some. V and J calls and clone size are those listed in that table; D and trimming were worked out from the DNA. In the table there are fewer than 450,000 clones, over 75% of which are singletons.

The sequence derives from a woman aged 25 to 39 who had recovered from COVID-19. The chain uses TRBV4-3 and TRBJ2-7; 9 bases are shared with TRBD1. Specimen: PBMCs or T cells enriched from blood (not recorded which). The CDR3 nucleotides are TGCGCCAGCAGCCAAGTCCTCACAGGGGGCTTTTCCTACGAGCAGTACTTC. Translated: CASSQVLTGGFSYEQYF.